Sequencing of this T cell receptor (beta chain) was carried out in a study of CD4 T cells in relation to SARS-CoV-2 and coronaviruses. About the study: ViraFEST: approximately 10-day antigen culture of PBMCs, then TCR beta CDR3 sequencing.

Roughly 10^5 naive or memory CD4+ cells were cultured with CEF peptides for 9 to 10 days. Clones were read by immunoSEQ multiplex PCR, and TCRdb kept only the in-frame ones, dropping some. The sample lists about 30,000 clones, about 70% occurring once. V lost 4 bases and J lost 6, with 6 bases in between. CDR1 is SGHNT and CDR2 is YENEEA in the germline V gene. The length of the CDR3 is 12 residues. Points from the study as a whole: Samples before the pandemic and after infection were not matched within any donor. Crossreactive clones expanded significantly less to SARS-CoV-2 than monoreactive clones.

Regarding this clone: What it recognizes is unknown.

The source material was memory CD4+ T cells from PBMCs, cultured in vitro. The sequence derives from an adult with COVID-19. This chain connects TRBV11-3 to TRBJ2-2; D perhaps matches TRBD1 (5 bases). Here the CDR3 reads CASSWGAGELFF. CDR3 sequence (DNA): TGTGCCAGCAGCTGGGGCGCCGGGGAGCTGTTTTTT.